This T cell receptor (beta chain) was recorded in a study of T-cell reconstitution after alpha-beta-depleted transplantation in children. As it was prepared, the TCRbeta library received unique molecular identifiers. In TCRdb, the PCR reads were re-called with MiXCR into one record per CDR3 protein. The data contain hundreds of thousands of distinct CDR3 sequences, less than 35% of them singletons. Germline CDR1 reads SGHRS; CDR2 reads YFSETQ. V lost 5 bases and J 5 bases, leaving 12 bases between the germline ends. This CDR3 comprises 13 residues. This clonotype was counted a few times. This TCR was recovered from a human donor who donated a stem cell graft to a child with aplastic anemia. The sequences come from PBMCs from the stem cell graft donor, collected from the stem cell graft. The V gene is TRBV5-1, the J gene TRBJ2-3, with D perhaps assigned TRBD1 or TRBD2 (5 bases each). CDR3: CASRWDLGDTQYF. CDR3 DNA sequence: TGCGCCAGCAGATGGGACCTTGGAGATACGCAGTATTTT. The variable domain in full, completed from reference TRBV5-1 and TRBJ2-3, reads KAGVTQTPRYLIKTRGQQVTLSCSPISGHRSVSWYQQTPGQGLQFLFEYFSETQRNKGNFPGRFSGRQFSNSRSEMNVSTLELGDSALYLCASRWDLGDTQYFGPGTRLTVL.